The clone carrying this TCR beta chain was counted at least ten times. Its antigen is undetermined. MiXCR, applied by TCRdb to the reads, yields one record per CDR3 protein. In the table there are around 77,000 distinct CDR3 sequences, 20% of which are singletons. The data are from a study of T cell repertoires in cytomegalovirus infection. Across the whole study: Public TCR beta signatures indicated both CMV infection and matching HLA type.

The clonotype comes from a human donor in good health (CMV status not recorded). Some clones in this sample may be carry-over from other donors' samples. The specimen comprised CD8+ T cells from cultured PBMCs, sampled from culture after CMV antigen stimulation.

CDR3 sequence: CAISESTGYDTEAFF. DNA for the CDR3: TGTGCCATCAGTGAGTCGACAGGGTACGACACTGAAGCTTTCTTT. The V call is TRBV10-3, the J call TRBJ1-1, with 7 bases that match TRBD1. The CDR3 length is 15 residues. The trim removed 0 bases at V and 3 bases at J, leaving 4 bases unmatched. Germline CDR1 ENHRY, CDR2 SYGVKD.